A selection of T cell receptor beta chains follows, all from one sample in a study of blood T cells in healthy people across ages. One entry per CDR3 protein results from TCRdb running MiXCR on the 5' RACE reads. The sample consists of roughly 2 million distinct CDR3 sequences, around 50% of them appearing once. The sequencing input was blood. The receptors were gathered from a woman in her forties in good health. The CDR3 runs from the conserved cysteine through the conserved F or W. A D gene is named only where the DNA matches it firmly. Only part of the rows carry a size: once, few, many, or a class if the clone is expanded.

d_gene: .
len: 16
abundance: .
j_gene: TRBJ1-2
v_gene: TRBV25-1
CDR3aa: CASSDTGGLGSYGYTF
CDR3nt: TGTGCCAGCAGTGATACCGGGGGATTGGGGAGCTATGGCTACACCTTC

d_gene: TRBD1
len: 16
abundance: .
j_gene: TRBJ2-1
v_gene: TRBV20-1
CDR3aa: CSARDPGTGGYNEQFF
CDR3nt: TGCAGTGCTAGAGATCCAGGGACAGGGGGATACAATGAGCAGTTCTTC

d_gene: .
len: 15
abundance: .
j_gene: TRBJ2-3
v_gene: TRBV6-2/TRBV6-3
CDR3aa: CASSYRSTGTDTQYF
CDR3nt: TGTGCCAGCAGTTACCGCAGTACTGGCACAGATACGCAGTATTTT

d_gene: .
len: 14
abundance: .
j_gene: TRBJ2-6
v_gene: TRBV7-2
CDR3aa: CASSLVIGANVLTF
CDR3nt: TGTGCCAGCAGCTTGGTAATCGGGGCCAACGTCCTGACTTTC

d_gene: TRBD1
len: 14
abundance: few
j_gene: TRBJ2-7
v_gene: TRBV11-2
CDR3aa: CASSLDRGRYEQYF
CDR3nt: TGTGCCAGCAGCCTCGACAGGGGGCGTTACGAGCAGTACTTC

d_gene: .
len: 15
abundance: few
j_gene: TRBJ2-6
v_gene: TRBV11-2
CDR3aa: CASSGILPGANVLTF
CDR3nt: TGTGCCAGCAGCGGCATATTGCCGGGGGCCAACGTCCTGACTTTC

d_gene: TRBD1
len: 15
abundance: few
j_gene: TRBJ2-6
v_gene: TRBV6-5
CDR3aa: CASSHDRAGANVLTF
CDR3nt: TGTGCCAGCAGTCACGACAGGGCTGGGGCCAACGTCCTGACTTTC

d_gene: .
len: 18
abundance: .
j_gene: TRBJ2-1
v_gene: TRBV20-1
CDR3aa: CSGISTGGMKRGGNEQFF
CDR3nt: TGCAGTGGCATCTCTACAGGGGGCATGAAGCGGGGGGGGAATGAGCAGTTCTTC

d_gene: TRBD1
len: 15
abundance: .
j_gene: TRBJ2-3
v_gene: TRBV5-6
CDR3aa: CASSGGQKFTDTQYF
CDR3nt: TGTGCCAGCAGTGGGGGACAGAAATTCACAGATACGCAGTATTTT

d_gene: .
len: 16
abundance: .
j_gene: TRBJ2-5
v_gene: TRBV7-9
CDR3aa: CAGSLGWGDVQETQYF
CDR3nt: TGTGCCGGCAGCTTAGGATGGGGGGACGTCCAAGAGACCCAGTACTTC

d_gene: .
len: 13
abundance: .
j_gene: TRBJ1-1
v_gene: TRBV20-1
CDR3aa: CSVPEFGTPEAFF
CDR3nt: TGCAGTGTTCCAGAATTTGGAACTCCAGAAGCTTTCTTT

d_gene: TRBD1
len: 15
abundance: .
j_gene: TRBJ2-1
v_gene: TRBV4-1
CDR3aa: CASSPTDRAYNEQFF
CDR3nt: TGCGCCAGCAGCCCAACGGACAGGGCTTACAATGAGCAGTTCTTC

d_gene: .
len: 15
abundance: few
j_gene: TRBJ2-6
v_gene: TRBV4-2
CDR3aa: CASSQETLGANVLTF
CDR3nt: TGTGCCAGCAGCCAAGAAACGCTGGGGGCCAACGTCCTGACTTTC